Listed below are T cell receptor beta chains from one sample, sequenced in a study of shared clonotypes between healthy human individuals. Profiling relied on immunoSEQ multiplex PCR, and the TCRdb table lists in-frame clones only, not all of them. Of approximately 350,000 clones listed, 95% to 97% were seen once; the top ten hold around 0.3%. The sequencing input was memory CD8+ T cells sorted from blood. The receptors here all came from a man aged 25 to 45 in good health. The CDR3 runs from the conserved cysteine through the conserved F or W. D genes are given only for firm matches. Rows give clone size only sometimes, using once, few, many, or a class for an expanded clone.

TRBV7-3	-	TRBD2	TRBJ2-1	CASSASGTRNLIYNEQFF	TGTGCCAGCAGCGCTTCCGGGACTAGAAATCTCATCTACAATGAGCAGTTCTTC
TRBV6-1	-	-	TRBJ1-5	CASSGAHSQHF	TGTGCCAGCAGTGGAGCTCACTCCCAGCATTTT
TRBV19	-	-	TRBJ1-5	CASSIEGRQPQHF	TGTGCCAGTAGTATCGAGGGTAGGCAGCCCCAGCATTTT
TRBV28	-	TRBD2	TRBJ2-3	CASSLSRLAGSQYF	TGTGCCAGCAGTTTATCCCGTCTAGCGGGATCGCAGTATTTT
TRBV6-1	-	TRBD1	TRBJ2-7	CASSESSGQGREQYF	TGTGCCAGCAGTGAATCCTCCGGACAGGGGCGCGAGCAGTACTTC
TRBV30	-	-	TRBJ2-3	CAWSTSTDTQYF	TGTGCCTGGAGTACTAGCACAGATACGCAGTATTTT
TRBV7-9	-	-	TRBJ2-3	CASSSRWADTQYF	TGTGCCAGCAGCTCACGTTGGGCAGATACGCAGTATTTT
TRBV10-3	-	-	TRBJ2-1	CAISEQQGSYNEQFF	TGTGCCATCAGTGAGCAACAGGGCAGTTACAATGAGCAGTTCTTC
TRBV5-5	-	TRBD1	TRBJ1-5	CASSLTGSNQPQHF	TGTGCCAGCAGCCTGACAGGGAGCAATCAGCCCCAGCATTTT
TRBV28	-	-	TRBJ2-1	CASTSRNEQFF	TGTGCCAGCACTTCTCGGAATGAGCAGTTCTTC
TRBV7-2	-	TRBD2	TRBJ2-2	CASSFEAGGFTGELFF	TGTGCCAGCAGCTTTGAAGCGGGAGGTTTCACCGGGGAGCTGTTTTTT
TRBV16	-	-	TRBJ1-5	CASSRTGLNPNQPQHF	TGTGCCAGCAGCCGAACTGGCCTAAATCCCAATCAGCCCCAGCATTTT
TRBV19	once	-	TRBJ1-1	CATQRGAANTEAFF	TGTGCCACCCAACGAGGGGCGGCCAACACTGAAGCTTTCTTT
TRBV30	-	TRBD2	TRBJ2-1	CAWSVVVPTSGRLLSYNEQFF	TGTGCCTGGAGTGTAGTGGTACCGACTAGCGGGAGACTCCTTTCCTACAATGAGCAGTTCTTC
TRBV5-4	-	-	TRBJ2-5	CASSFRDETQYF	TGTGCCAGCAGCTTCAGGGACGAGACCCAGTACTTC
TRBV4-1	-	-	TRBJ2-1	CASSLTIRELKFF	TGCGCCAGCAGCCTAACCATCCGGGAGCTCAAGTTCTTC
TRBV19	-	-	TRBJ1-5	CASRDTNQPQHF	TGTGCCAGCCGGGACACCAATCAGCCCCAGCATTTT
TRBV9	-	TRBD2	TRBJ2-5	CASSVGLAGYQETQYF	TGTGCCAGCAGCGTAGGTCTAGCGGGGTACCAAGAGACCCAGTACTTC
TRBV10-2	-	-	TRBJ2-7	CASRVTGSYEQYF	TGCGCCAGCAGGGTTACCGGGTCCTACGAGCAGTACTTC
TRBV5-4	-	-	TRBJ1-2	CASTAIGYGYTF	TGTGCCAGCACCGCTATAGGGTATGGCTACACCTTC
TRBV27	-	TRBD1	TRBJ2-7	CASSSLGQAPTYEQYF	TGTGCCAGCAGCTCCCTTGGACAGGCCCCCACCTACGAGCAGTACTTC
TRBV2	-	TRBD1	TRBJ1-5	CASDRGSNQPQHF	TGTGCCAGCGACAGGGGTAGCAATCAGCCCCAGCATTTT
TRBV29-1	-	-	TRBJ2-2	CSVLGTGELFF	TGCAGCGTCCTCGGGACCGGGGAGCTGTTTTTT
TRBV19	-	-	TRBJ2-7	CASSMFGSYEQYF	TGTGCCAGTAGTATGTTTGGTTCCTACGAGCAGTACTTC
TRBV7-9	-	-	TRBJ2-3	CASSLEGEADTQYF	TGTGCCAGCAGCTTAGAGGGGGAAGCAGATACGCAGTATTTT
TRBV30	few	-	TRBJ2-2	CAWSGGRTSVGELFF	TGTGCCTGGAGCGGGGGGCGCACTAGCGTCGGGGAGCTGTTTTTT
TRBV6-5	-	-	TRBJ1-3	CASSYSAGATGNTIYF	TGTGCCAGCAGTTACTCCGCAGGGGCTACTGGAAACACCATATATTTT
TRBV6-4	-	-	TRBJ2-3	CANHSSSTDTQYF	TGTGCCAATCACAGCTCTAGCACAGATACGCAGTATTTT
TRBV4-2	-	TRBD2	TRBJ2-7	CASSQVPGGGEQYF	TGTGCCAGCAGCCAAGTCCCCGGCGGGGGCGAGCAGTACTTC
TRBV9	-	TRBD2	TRBJ2-1	CASSVAGGSSYNEQFF	TGTGCCAGCAGCGTAGCTGGCGGGAGCTCCTACAATGAGCAGTTCTTC
TRBV5-6	-	TRBD2	TRBJ2-1	CASSRPGTSGSSYNEQFF	TGTGCCAGCAGCCGTCCCGGGACTAGCGGGAGCTCCTACAATGAGCAGTTCTTC
TRBV28	-	-	TRBJ2-6	CASRRQAGANVLTF	TGTGCCAGCAGGAGACAGGCTGGGGCCAACGTCCTGACTTTC
TRBV19	-	TRBD1	TRBJ2-3	CASSRIYRGPQDTQYF	TGTGCCAGTAGTAGGATATACAGGGGCCCTCAAGATACGCAGTATTTT
TRBV4-1	-	TRBD1	TRBJ2-5	CASSSGQGGTQYF	TGCGCCAGCAGCTCAGGACAGGGGGGGACCCAGTACTTC
TRBV6-5	-	-	TRBJ1-6	CASSYRGDNSPLHF	TGTGCCAGCAGTTACAGGGGCGATAATTCACCCCTCCACTTT
TRBV5-4	-	-	TRBJ1-1	CASSPMAGRVFTNTEAFF	TGTGCCAGCAGCCCGATGGCCGGGAGGGTTTTCACTAACACTGAAGCTTTCTTT
TRBV4-1	once	-	TRBJ2-7	CASSQGFQWDKYEQYF	TGCGCCAGCAGCCAAGGATTTCAATGGGACAAATACGAGCAGTACTTC
TRBV6-1	-	-	TRBJ1-2	CASSATLAGTGYGYTF	TGTGCCAGCAGTGCCACGCTCGCCGGGACCGGATATGGCTACACCTTC
TRBV19	-	-	TRBJ2-6	CASSTQSSGANVLTF	TGTGCCAGTAGTACCCAGAGCTCTGGGGCCAACGTCCTGACTTTC
TRBV28	-	TRBD2	TRBJ2-7	CASSWLAGGPNYEQYF	TGTGCCAGCAGCTGGCTAGCGGGAGGACCCAACTACGAGCAGTACTTC
TRBV5-1	-	TRBD2	TRBJ2-7	CASSLTSGRAYEQYF	TGCGCCAGCAGCCTGACTAGCGGGAGGGCCTACGAGCAGTACTTC
TRBV11-3	-	-	TRBJ2-7	CASSLEISGPVYEQYF	TGTGCCAGCAGCTTAGAGATTAGCGGCCCAGTATACGAGCAGTACTTC
TRBV9	-	TRBD2	TRBJ2-1	CASSVSGSATYNEQFF	TGTGCCAGCAGCGTTAGCGGGAGTGCCACCTACAATGAGCAGTTCTTC
TRBV6-6	once	-	TRBJ1-1	CASSKSITGEAFF	TGTGCCAGCAGCAAATCCATAACAGGGGAAGCTTTCTTT
TRBV6-1	-	-	TRBJ2-1	CASTKLRGEQFF	TGTGCCAGCACTAAACTTCGGGGAGAGCAGTTCTTC
TRBV28	-	-	TRBJ2-7	CASSTNSFEQYF	TGTGCCAGCAGTACAAACAGTTTCGAGCAGTACTTC
TRBV28	-	-	TRBJ1-1	CASSLGWNTEAFF	TGTGCCAGCAGTTTAGGGTGGAACACTGAAGCTTTCTTT
TRBV11-2	-	TRBD2	TRBJ2-1	CASSLAGVLYNEQFF	TGTGCCAGCAGCCTAGCGGGAGTTCTCTACAATGAGCAGTTCTTC
TRBV28	-	-	TRBJ1-1	CASFKTAKQWGAFF	TGTGCCAGCTTTAAAACAGCCAAACAGTGGGGAGCTTTCTTT
TRBV7-8	-	-	TRBJ1-5	CASSLLTRSQSNQPQHF	TGTGCCAGCAGCCTACTGACGAGGTCTCAAAGCAATCAGCCCCAGCATTTT
TRBV6-5	-	-	TRBJ1-3	CASSYSRGNTIYF	TGTGCCAGCAGTTACTCGAGAGGAAACACCATATATTTT
TRBV27	-	TRBD2	TRBJ2-7	CASRSSGRSTYEQYF	TGTGCCAGCAGGTCTAGCGGGAGGTCGACCTACGAGCAGTACTTC
TRBV19	-	TRBD2	TRBJ2-7	CASSRTSAYEQYF	TGTGCCAGTAGTCGGACTAGCGCCTACGAGCAGTACTTC
TRBV18	-	-	TRBJ2-7	CASSPPFREPSEQYF	TGTGCCAGCTCACCGCCCTTTCGGGAGCCCTCCGAGCAGTACTTC
TRBV7-2	-	TRBD1	TRBJ2-7	CASSATTGGSYEQYF	TGTGCCAGCAGCGCAACGACAGGGGGCTCATACGAGCAGTACTTC